The 21 T cell receptor beta chains presented below share a single source sample, sequenced in a study of blood T cell repertoires in COVID-19. The protocol was immunoSEQ multiplex PCR, while the TCRdb copy is restricted to in-frame clones and leaves out a portion. The table has 120,000 or so clones, 87% seen once; the top ten hold 25% to 30%. Sequencing used peripheral blood. The receptor source for this set is a woman aged 70-85 years with acute or convalescent COVID-19.

V gene TRBV6-5 combines with J gene TRBJ2-7; 10 nucleotides align to TRBD1. The V gene's germline CDR1 is MNHEY and CDR2 SVGAGI. The V and J ends lost 2 bases and 4 bases, in that order; junction bases with no gene match: 8. The CDR3 extends over 16 amino acids. The CDR3 region is CASSYGDPGQGYEQYF. CDR3 DNA: TGTGCCAGCAGTTACGGAGACCCGGGACAGGGGTACGAGCAGTACTTC.

This chain uses TRBV7-9 with TRBJ2-2; tentative D call: TRBD1 (5 bases). Between the trimmed V and J ends, which lost 7 bases and 4 bases, there was a span of 13 bases. The CDR3 is made up of 14 amino acids. Looked up from germline, CDR1 is SEHNR and CDR2 is FQNEAQ (reference sequence). For the CDR3, the DNA is TGTGCCAGCACGGGCAGGGCATTCACCGGGGAGCTGTTTTTT. It is translated as CASTGRAFTGELFF.

This chain uses TRBV3-1 (or the pseudogene TRBV3-2) with TRBJ2-5; D ambiguous. The CDR3 is made up of 15 amino acids. Per germline, CDR1 LGHDT and CDR2 YNNKEL (reference sequence). V was cut by 3 bases and J by 1 base, with 12 bases left in between. The CDR3 DNA follows: TGTGCCAGCAGCCAGGCACCAATGTCCCAAGAGACCCAGTACTTC. Encoded protein: CASSQAPMSQETQYF.

This clone was seen once. The rearrangement uses TRBV18 and TRBJ2-3; perhaps TRBD2 as D (5 bases). This CDR3 is 17 amino acids long. Germline loops: CDR1 KGHSH, CDR2 LQKENI. V gave up 2 bases and J gave up 0 bases, with 15 bases separating them. The CDR3 region is CASSPLETAASTDTQYF. In DNA, the CDR3 is TGTGCCAGCTCACCATTGGAAACAGCGGCTAGCACAGATACGCAGTATTTT. The complete variable domain, with remaining parts taken from reference TRBV18 and TRBJ2-3, reads NAGVMQNPRHLVRRRGQEARLRCSPMKGHSHVYWYRQLPEEGLKFMVYLQKENIIDESGMPKERFSAEFPKEGPSILRIQQVVRGDSAAYFCASSPLETAASTDTQYFGPGTRLTVL.

This chain joins TRBV7-2 and TRBJ1-1; no definite D call. Looked up from germline, CDR1 is SGHTA and CDR2 is FQGNSA. The CDR3 runs 14 residues. The V gene lost 5 bases and the J gene lost 1 base, with 11 bases spanning the gap. This CDR3 is CASSLRRQNTEAFF. CDR3 coding DNA: TGTGCCAGCAGCCTACGCCGTCAGAACACTGAAGCTTTCTTT.

The chain uses TRBV5-1 and TRBJ2-1; TRBD2 might be the D (6 bases). The CDR3 sequence is 13 residues long. Trimming took 0 bases from V and 7 from J, leaving 8 bases between them. The germline gives CDR1 SGHRS, CDR2 YFSETQ. The CDR3 bases are TGCGCCAGCAGCTTGGGACTAGTAAATGAGCAGTTCTTC. It translates to CASSLGLVNEQFF.

J is TRBJ2-1 and V is TRBV3-1 (or the pseudogene TRBV3-2); TRBD2 might be the D (7 bases). CDR3 length equals 16 residues. The V and J ends lost 10 bases and 2 bases respectively, with 21 bases between them. CDR1 and CDR2 (germline): LGHDT, YNNKEL (reference sequence). CDR3 sequence reads: CAIFLHSGGPYNEQFF. Here the CDR3 DNA reads TGTGCCATTTTCCTGCACTCGGGGGGCCCCTACAATGAGCAGTTCTTC.

The chain combines TRBV30 with TRBJ2-7; 8 nucleotides align to TRBD1. Germline loops: CDR1 GTSNPN, CDR2 SVGIG (reference sequence). Trimming took 3 bases from V and 6 from J; bases not matched to a gene: 7. This CDR3 is 13 amino acids long. CDR3 protein: CAWSDRGYGEQYF. CDR3 bases: TGTGCCTGGAGCGACAGGGGATATGGCGAGCAGTACTTC.

The table lists this clone with a few counts. V usage is TRBV11-2 and J usage is TRBJ1-1, with D uncertain. Trimming took 5 bases from V and 4 from J, leaving 20 bases between them. Germline lookup yields CDR1 SGHAT and CDR2 FQNNGV. The CDR3 length is 16 residues. CDR3: CASSLELPGLSTEAFF. The CDR3 DNA sequence: TGTGCCAGCAGCCTCGAACTGCCGGGTCTGAGCACTGAAGCTTTCTTT.

This chain links TRBV24-1 with TRBJ1-5; perhaps TRBD1 as D (5 bases). The CDR3 runs to 15 residues. CDR1 is KGHDR, CDR2 SFDVKD, per germline. The V end was cut by 7 bases, the J end by 6 bases, with 18 bases between. CDR3 coding DNA: TGTGCCACCAGCGATCGGGGGGAAGGTGGTCAGCCCCAGCATTTT. Translating gives CATSDRGEGGQPQHF.

The chain joins TRBV28 to TRBJ1-1; 12 bases are a match to TRBD1. Per germline, CDR1 MDHEN and CDR2 SYDVKM. The trim removed 6 bases at V and 2 bases at J, leaving 7 bases unmatched. This CDR3 region has 16 residues. As DNA, the CDR3 is TGTGCCAGCAGGTCCGGGACAGGGGGCTTTAACACTGAAGCTTTCTTT. Its protein is CASRSGTGGFNTEAFF.

This sequence joins TRBV7-9 and TRBJ1-2; 7 nucleotides agree with TRBD1. This CDR3 has 14 residues. Germline lookup yields CDR1 SEHNR and CDR2 FQNEAQ (reference sequence). The V and J ends lost 5 bases and 3 bases, in that order; junction bases with no gene match: 6. DNA for the CDR3: TGTGCCAGCAGCCTGGGGCAGGGGGACTATGGCTACACCTTC. It specifies CASSLGQGDYGYTF.

This chain joins TRBV27 and TRBJ1-3, with a possible D match to TRBD1 (5 bases). From germline, CDR1 is MNHEY and CDR2 SMNVEV (reference sequence). V lost 6 bases to trimming and J lost 11 bases, with 17 bases between them. The CDR3 covers 13 residues. Here the CDR3 DNA reads TGTGCCAGCAGCCGGGACGGGGGTCTTCCCATATATTTT. It translates to CASSRDGGLPIYF.

A few counts support this clone. The chain links TRBV18 to TRBJ1-6, with 11 positions matching TRBD1. The CDR3 has 17 amino acids. V lost 6 bases and J lost 9; bases outside the gene matches: 13. From germline, CDR1 is KGHSH and CDR2 LQKENI. The CDR3 reads CASSPDIGTGGRSPLHF. The CDR3 bases are TGTGCCAGCTCGCCAGACATCGGGACAGGGGGTCGTTCACCCCTCCACTTT.

The V gene is TRBV5-3, the J gene TRBJ2-7; tentative D call: TRBD2 (6 bases). TRBV5-3 is reported as an ORF; its role is uncertain. The V end lost 8 bases, the J end lost 4 bases, and 19 bases lay between the germline ends. This CDR3 spans 14 amino acids. CDR3 DNA: TGTGCCAGCCGGGGGACGGAATTTCTATACGAGCAGTACTTC. The encoded protein is CASRGTEFLYEQYF.

The rearrangement uses TRBV29-1 and TRBJ1-2; unclear D gene. The CDR3 loop spans 14 amino acids. The germline CDR1 and CDR2 sequences are SQVTM and ANQGSEA. Trimming pared 3 bases from V and 0 bases from J, leaving 11 bases between. In DNA, the CDR3 is TGCAGCGTTGATGGCTCTGGAGCTAACTATGGCTACACCTTC. It translates to CSVDGSGANYGYTF.

The V call is TRBV27, the J call TRBJ2-7; D is possibly TRBD2 (6 bases). V dropped 4 bases and J dropped 6 bases, with 13 bases sitting between them. This CDR3 contains 13 residues. Germline V gene data show CDR1 as MNHEY and CDR2 as SMNVEV (reference sequence). Here the CDR3 reads CASSSSREAEQYF. The CDR3 DNA is TGTGCCAGCAGTTCGAGCAGGGAGGCCGAGCAGTACTTC.

The rearrangement joins TRBV9 to TRBJ2-5; 12 bases fit TRBD2. J lost 0 bases, V lost 3 bases, and 3 bases had no gene match. Germline V gene data show CDR1 as SGDLS and CDR2 as YYNGEE. The CDR3 spans 16 residues. CDR3 DNA sequence: TGTGCCAGCAGCGCAGGGACTAGCGGGTACCAAGAGACCCAGTACTTC. Translation: CASSAGTSGYQETQYF.

This chain joins TRBV2 and TRBJ2-6; D perhaps matches TRBD1 (5 bases). The CDR3 sequence is 15 residues long. The germline gives CDR1 SNHLY, CDR2 FYNNEI. V was cut by 3 bases and J by 0 bases, with 6 bases left in between. Here the CDR3 DNA reads TGTGCCAGCAGTGACAGGGCCTCTGGGGCCAACGTCCTGACTTTC. The encoded protein is CASSDRASGANVLTF.

The J gene is TRBJ1-5, the V gene TRBV5-1, with 7 bases that match TRBD1. Germline-derived CDR1 and CDR2 are SGHRS and YFSETQ. The J segment lost 5 bases and the V segment lost 0 bases, leaving 2 bases of the junction unmatched. CDR3 size: 14 residues. CDR3 region: CASSLGDRHQPQHF. In DNA, the CDR3 is TGCGCCAGCAGCTTGGGGGACAGACATCAGCCCCAGCATTTT. Full variable domain (outside the CDR3, taken from reference TRBV5-1 and TRBJ1-5): KAGVTQTPRYLIKTRGQQVTLSCSPISGHRSVSWYQQTPGQGLQFLFEYFSETQRNKGNFPGRFSGRQFSNSRSEMNVSTLELGDSALYLCASSLGDRHQPQHFGDGTRLSIL.

The chain combines TRBV12-3 or TRBV12-4 with TRBJ2-5; the D gene is possibly TRBD1 (5 bases). Trimming removed 4 bases at V and 5 bases at J, with 11 bases between. The CDR3 runs to 13 residues. The CDR3 DNA sequence: TGTGCCAGCAGTTCAGGGCGGTTGGAGACCCAGTACTTC. It yields the protein CASSSGRLETQYF.